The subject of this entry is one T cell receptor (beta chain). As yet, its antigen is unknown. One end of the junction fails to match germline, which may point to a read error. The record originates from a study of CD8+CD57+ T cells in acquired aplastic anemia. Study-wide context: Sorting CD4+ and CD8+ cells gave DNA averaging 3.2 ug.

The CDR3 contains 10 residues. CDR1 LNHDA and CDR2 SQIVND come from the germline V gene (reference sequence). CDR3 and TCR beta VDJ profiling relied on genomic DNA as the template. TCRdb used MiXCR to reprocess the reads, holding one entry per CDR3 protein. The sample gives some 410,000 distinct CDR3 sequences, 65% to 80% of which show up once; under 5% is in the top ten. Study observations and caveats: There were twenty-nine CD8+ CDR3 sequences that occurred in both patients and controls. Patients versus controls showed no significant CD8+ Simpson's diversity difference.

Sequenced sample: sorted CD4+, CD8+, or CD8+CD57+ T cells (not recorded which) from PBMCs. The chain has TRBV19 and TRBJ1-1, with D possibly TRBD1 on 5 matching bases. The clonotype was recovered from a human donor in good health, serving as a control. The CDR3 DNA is TGTGCCAGTATTCATCCCGGGGCCGCCTTT. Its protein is CASIHPGAAF.